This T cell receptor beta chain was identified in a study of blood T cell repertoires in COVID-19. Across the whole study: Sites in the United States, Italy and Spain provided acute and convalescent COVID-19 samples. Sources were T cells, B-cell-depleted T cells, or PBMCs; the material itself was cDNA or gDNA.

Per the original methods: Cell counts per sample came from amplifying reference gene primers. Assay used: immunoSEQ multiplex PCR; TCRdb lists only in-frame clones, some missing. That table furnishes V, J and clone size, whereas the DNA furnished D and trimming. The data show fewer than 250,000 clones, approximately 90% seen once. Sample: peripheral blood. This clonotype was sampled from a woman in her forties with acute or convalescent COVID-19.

The CDR3 DNA reads as TGCAGTGGGACAGTTCAAGAGACCCAGTACTTC. It is translated as CSGTVQETQYF. The V call is TRBV20-1, the J call TRBJ2-5; weak D call: TRBD1 (6 bases). Germline values: CDR1 DFQATT, CDR2 SNEGSKA (reference sequence). This CDR3 is 11 amino acids long. V shed 7 bases and J shed 2 bases, with 8 bases lying between them.